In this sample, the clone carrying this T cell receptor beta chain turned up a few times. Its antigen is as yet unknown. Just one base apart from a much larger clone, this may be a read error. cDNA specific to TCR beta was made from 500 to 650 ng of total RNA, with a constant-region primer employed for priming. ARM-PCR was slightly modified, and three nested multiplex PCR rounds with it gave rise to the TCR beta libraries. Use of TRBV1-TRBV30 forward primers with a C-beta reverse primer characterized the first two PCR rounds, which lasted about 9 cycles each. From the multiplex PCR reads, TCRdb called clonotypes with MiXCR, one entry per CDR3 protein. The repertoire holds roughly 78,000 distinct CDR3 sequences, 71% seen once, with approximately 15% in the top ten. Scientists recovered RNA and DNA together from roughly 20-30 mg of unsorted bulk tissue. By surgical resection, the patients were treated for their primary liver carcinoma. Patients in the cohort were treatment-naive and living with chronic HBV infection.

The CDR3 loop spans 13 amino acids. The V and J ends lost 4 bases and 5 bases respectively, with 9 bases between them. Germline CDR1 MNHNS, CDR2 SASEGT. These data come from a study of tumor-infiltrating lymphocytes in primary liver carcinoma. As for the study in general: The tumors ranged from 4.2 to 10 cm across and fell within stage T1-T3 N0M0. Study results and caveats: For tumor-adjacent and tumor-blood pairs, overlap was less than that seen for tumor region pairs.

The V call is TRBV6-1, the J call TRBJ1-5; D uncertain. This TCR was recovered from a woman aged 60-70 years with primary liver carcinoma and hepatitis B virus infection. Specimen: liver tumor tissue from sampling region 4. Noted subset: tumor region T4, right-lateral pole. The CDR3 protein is CASSGMYDQPQHF. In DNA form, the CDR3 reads TGTGCCAGCAGTGGAATGTACGATCAGCCCCAGCATTTT.